This TCR beta chain was identified during a study of human T cells and chemical hapten exposure. Study as a whole: Alopecia universalis, totalis or areata was present in patients who were mostly female.

Points on this clonotype: Antigen: not known.

TCRdb recomputed calls from the RACE reads with MiXCR, one row per CDR3 protein. The repertoire holds some 180,000 distinct CDR3 sequences, with about 25% as singletons. Indicated time point: patch test 3, about 24 weeks after DPC sensitization. The sample's treatment: therapeutic diphenylcyclopropenone sensitization with weekly scalp DPC. Extraction yielded total RNA from whole blood (unfractionated). Regarding the study as a whole: Expanded TCRs produced significantly more large CDR3 similarity clusters than controls did. The number of TCRs above 1 in 1000 frequency did not change after DPC sensitization.

This CDR3 contains 12 residues. Trimming cost V 4 bases and J 7 bases, with 10 bases left between them. CDR1 and CDR2 from the germline V gene are SNHLY and FYNNEI. The material was whole blood, obtained in connection with sensitization to the hapten diphenylcyclopropenone (DPC). This sequence joins TRBV2 and TRBJ1-1; the D gene is possibly TRBD1 (5 bases). The clonotype comes from a woman aged 40 to 50 with alopecia areata. Some clones in this sample may be carry-over from other donors' samples. The CDR3 protein is CASSGTSHEAFF. DNA for the CDR3: TGTGCCAGCAGTGGGACATCACATGAAGCTTTCTTT.